This is a list of T cell receptor beta chains from one sample in a study of beta chain features in type 1 diabetes. Sequencing was performed with immunoSEQ multiplex PCR; in TCRdb, only in-frame clones are kept and a portion is missing. The table has about 270,000 clones, 12% to 15% seen once. Source material: naive CD4+ T cells from blood. These receptors came from a woman in her forties in good health. Each CDR3 is given with its conserved first and last residue. The D gene is left open where the match is weak. Some rows have no size entry. The others give once, few or many, or a class for an expanded clone.

V gene	J gene	D gene	clone size	CDR3 DNA	CDR3 protein
TRBV12-5	TRBJ2-3	NA	NA	TGTGCTAGTGGCCCAGGGACTTCCCGCACAGATACGCAGTATTTT	CASGPGTSRTDTQYF
TRBV29-1	TRBJ2-7	TRBD1	few	TGCAGCGTTGGGGGAGGACAGGGCGCCCCACACGAGCAGTACTTC	CSVGGGQGAPHEQYF
TRBV21-1	TRBJ1-5	NA	NA	TGTGCCAGCACCAGAGGTGTCCCCAATCAGCCCCAGCATTTT	CASTRGVPNQPQHF
TRBV5-6	TRBJ1-4	TRBD1	NA	TGTGCCAGCAGCTCTACAGGGGAGGCTAATGAAAAACTGTTTTTT	CASSSTGEANEKLFF
TRBV7-2	TRBJ1-1	NA	NA	TGTGCCAGCAGCCCCCCGTTCACTGAAGCTTTCTTT	CASSPPFTEAFF
TRBV7-2	TRBJ2-3	TRBD2	NA	TGTGCCAGCAGCTTAGGGAGACTAGCGGGGGGGTCAGATACGCAGTATTTT	CASSLGRLAGGSDTQYF
TRBV6-6	TRBJ1-4	TRBD1	few	TGTGCCAGCAGTTCCCCGGGACAGGGGGATGAAAAACTGTTTTTT	CASSSPGQGDEKLFF
TRBV4-2	TRBJ2-5	TRBD2	few	TGTGCCAGCAGCCCGGGGACTAGCAGCCGCCAAGAGACCCAGTACTTC	CASSPGTSSRQETQYF
TRBV5-6	TRBJ2-3	TRBD2	NA	TGTGCCAGCAGCTTGATTTCACGGGGGGGCACAGATACGCAGTATTTT	CASSLISRGGTDTQYF
TRBV5-1	TRBJ2-1	NA	few	TGCGCCAGCAGCTTGGGCGGGGCCGCTGAGCAGTTCTTC	CASSLGGAAEQFF
TRBV19	TRBJ2-1	NA	few	TGTGCCAGTAACAGGGAGCTAGGGGTCAGTGAGCAGTTCTTC	CASNRELGVSEQFF
TRBV29-1	TRBJ2-5	TRBD1	NA	TGCAGCGTTAATCCATCTACAGGGGTCAGGGAGACCCAGTACTTC	CSVNPSTGVRETQYF
TRBV5-1	TRBJ2-7	NA	NA	TGCGCCAGCAGCCGGGACATGAGCTCCTACGAGCAGTACTTC	CASSRDMSSYEQYF
TRBV29-1	TRBJ1-1	NA	NA	TGCAGCGTGGTGGCGGTACACATGAACACTGAAGCTTTCTTT	CSVVAVHMNTEAFF
TRBV2	TRBJ1-6	TRBD1	few	TGTGCCAGCAGCCTTGGACAGGTCGGAAATTCACCCCTCCACTTT	CASSLGQVGNSPLHF
TRBV7-9	TRBJ1-6	TRBD1	NA	TGTGCCAGCAGCCCGGCGGGACAGAATAATTCACCCCTCCACTTT	CASSPAGQNNSPLHF
TRBV18	TRBJ1-6	TRBD1	few	TGTGCCAGCTTGGACAGGGGGAATTCACCCCTCCACTTT	CASLDRGNSPLHF
TRBV29-1	TRBJ1-2	NA	few	TGCAGCGCAAGGACGGGAAACTATGGCTACACCTTC	CSARTGNYGYTF
TRBV7-9	TRBJ2-2	TRBD1	NA	TGTGCCAGCAGCCGGACCGGGACAGGGGGCCGTAAAAACACCGGGGAGCTGTTTTTT	CASSRTGTGGRKNTGELFF
TRBV4-2	TRBJ2-5	TRBD2	few	TGTGCCAGCAGCCAGCTAGCGGGGGGGCTTGAGACCCAGTACTTC	CASSQLAGGLETQYF
TRBV18	TRBJ2-1	TRBD1	few	TGTGCCAGCTCCCCGGCAGGGACAGGGAGGATGAATGAGCAGTTCTTC	CASSPAGTGRMNEQFF
TRBV6-6	TRBJ1-2	NA	few	TGTGCCAGTCGACCCGCGGGGGGAACGAACTATGGCTACACCTTC	CASRPAGGTNYGYTF
TRBV6-6	TRBJ1-1	TRBD1	NA	TGTGCCAGCAGTCAAGACAGGGGGCGAGGCACTGAAGCTTTCTTT	CASSQDRGRGTEAFF
TRBV9	TRBJ2-7	TRBD1	NA	TGTGCCAGCAGCAAAGGGACAGCGGCGGGCGAGCAGTACTTC	CASSKGTAAGEQYF
TRBV13	TRBJ1-2	NA	few	TGTGCCAGCAGCTTACCGTCCGGTGGCTACACCTTC	CASSLPSGGYTF
TRBV19	TRBJ2-1	TRBD2	few	TGTGCCAGTAGTATAGTGACTAGCGGGGGCCCAAGCAATGAGCAGTTCTTC	CASSIVTSGGPSNEQFF
TRBV2	TRBJ1-2	NA	few	TGTGCCAGCATGGCCCGGGGTGGCTACACCTTC	CASMARGGYTF
TRBV7-2	TRBJ1-3	TRBD1	NA	TGTGCCAGCAGCCCCCGACAGGGCCTTTCTGGAAACACCATATATTTT	CASSPRQGLSGNTIYF
TRBV5-1	TRBJ2-7	TRBD1	NA	TGCGCCAGCAGCTCCGGGACAGTAGTTGGGGAGCAGTACTTC	CASSSGTVVGEQYF
TRBV4-3	TRBJ2-2	TRBD2	NA	TGCGCCAGCAGCCAAGATCAAGCGGGGGCAACCGGGGAGCTGTTTTTT	CASSQDQAGATGELFF
TRBV14	TRBJ2-5	NA	NA	TGTGCCAGCAGCCAAGGGCCCGCAGGGTTGCAAGAGACCCAGTACTTC	CASSQGPAGLQETQYF
TRBV12-5	TRBJ2-6	NA	once	TGTGCTAGTGGAGACACAGGGGGGGCCAACGTCCTGACTTTC	CASGDTGGANVLTF
TRBV5-1	TRBJ1-2	TRBD1	few	TGCGCCAGCAGCCCGGGACAGGGCTATGGCTACACCTTC	CASSPGQGYGYTF
TRBV18	TRBJ1-2	NA	NA	TGTGCCAGCTCACCTGCGGAGAGCTATGGCTACACCTTC	CASSPAESYGYTF
TRBV27	TRBJ2-6	TRBD2	NA	TGTGCCAGCAGCCACAGAAAGGGGACTAGCTCTGGGGCCAACGTCCTGACTTTC	CASSHRKGTSSGANVLTF
TRBV6-1	TRBJ2-1	NA	few	TGTGCCAGCAGTGAAGCGCTAGGTGCCTACAATGAGCAGTTCTTC	CASSEALGAYNEQFF
TRBV18	TRBJ2-3	NA	few	TGTGCCAGCTCACCCTCCCCCTTAGCGGCGCAGTATTTT	CASSPSPLAAQYF
TRBV19	TRBJ1-2	TRBD1	NA	TGTGCCAGTAGTCCTGGGACAGGCAACTACACCTTC	CASSPGTGNYTF
TRBV5-1	TRBJ2-1	TRBD2	few	TGCGCCAGCAGCTTGGTCCCAGCGGGGTCGTTTCAGTTCTTC	CASSLVPAGSFQFF
TRBV4-2	TRBJ1-2	NA	few	TGTGCCAGCAGCCCGAGTCAAACCTCCACCTATGGCTACACCTTC	CASSPSQTSTYGYTF
TRBV7-9	TRBJ2-5	TRBD1	few	TGTGCCAGCAGCCCCCGGACAGGGGAAGAGACCCAGTACTTC	CASSPRTGEETQYF
TRBV10-3	TRBJ2-1	NA	few	TGTGCCATCAGTGAGGGACGGGGCAATGAGCAGTTCTTC	CAISEGRGNEQFF
TRBV9	TRBJ2-1	TRBD2	few	TGTGCCAGCAGTGGGCTAGCGGGGAAGCAAGGCGAGCAGTTCTTC	CASSGLAGKQGEQFF
TRBV18	TRBJ1-6	NA	NA	TGTGCCAGCTCACCTACCGTCAGGTCACCCCTCCACTTT	CASSPTVRSPLHF
TRBV6-5	TRBJ2-2	TRBD1	few	TGTGCCAGCAGACCACCGGGACAGTTCACCGGGGAGCTGTTTTTT	CASRPPGQFTGELFF
TRBV10-3	TRBJ1-1	NA	NA	TGTGCCATCAGAGAAAACAGGGAAGAAAATGAAGCTTTCTTT	CAIRENREENEAFF
TRBV6-1	TRBJ1-2	NA	few	TGTGCCAGCAGTGAAGTGTGGGGGCTACAGGGAGCTAACTATGGCTACACCTTC	CASSEVWGLQGANYGYTF
TRBV7-9	TRBJ2-3	TRBD2	NA	TGTGCCAGCAGCTCCGGGACTAGCGGGGGGAGCACAGATACGCAGTATTTT	CASSSGTSGGSTDTQYF
TRBV9	TRBJ1-1	TRBD1	few	TGTGCCAGCACCCTAGGGGAAGGACAGGGGCGGGCTTTCTTT	CASTLGEGQGRAFF
TRBV4-1	TRBJ1-6	NA	few	TGCGCCAGCAGCCAAGCCAGCTATAATTCACCCCTCCACTTT	CASSQASYNSPLHF
TRBV20-1	TRBJ2-5	NA	few	TGCAGTGCTATTTCCGTGGAGGCCCAGTACTTC	CSAISVEAQYF
TRBV6-6	TRBJ2-5	NA	NA	TGTGCCAGCAGTCACCCCCCGGACCAAGAGACCCAGTACTTC	CASSHPPDQETQYF
TRBV2	TRBJ1-1	NA	few	TGTGCCAGCGGTCAGTACACTGAAGCTTTCTTT	CASGQYTEAFF
TRBV7-7	TRBJ2-2	TRBD1	NA	TGTGCTAGCAGCTTTTTTGTCGGGACAGGGATCGCCGGGGAGCTGTTTTTT	CASSFFVGTGIAGELFF
TRBV6-5	TRBJ2-4	NA	NA	TGTGCCAGCAGTTACTCGAGGGCCACCGACATTCAGTACTTC	CASSYSRATDIQYF
TRBV7-9	TRBJ1-2	NA	few	TGTGCCAGCAGCTTAGATCTGGGGCACTATGGCTACACCTTC	CASSLDLGHYGYTF